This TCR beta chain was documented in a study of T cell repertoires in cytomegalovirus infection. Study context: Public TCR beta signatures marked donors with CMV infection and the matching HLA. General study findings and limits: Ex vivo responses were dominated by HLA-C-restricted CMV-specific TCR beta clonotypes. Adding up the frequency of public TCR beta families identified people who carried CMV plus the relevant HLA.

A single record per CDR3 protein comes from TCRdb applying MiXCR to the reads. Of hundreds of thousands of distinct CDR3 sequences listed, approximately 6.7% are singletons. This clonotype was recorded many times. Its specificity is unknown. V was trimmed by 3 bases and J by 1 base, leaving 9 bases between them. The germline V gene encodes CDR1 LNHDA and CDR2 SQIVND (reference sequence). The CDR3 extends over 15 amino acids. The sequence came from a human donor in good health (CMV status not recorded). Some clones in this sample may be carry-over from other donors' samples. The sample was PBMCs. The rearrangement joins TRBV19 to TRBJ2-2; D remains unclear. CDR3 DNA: TGTGCCAGTAGTATGAGAAAGGGGAACACCGGGGAGCTGTTTTTT. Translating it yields CASSMRKGNTGELFF.